This T cell receptor beta chain was identified during a study of cytomegalovirus exposure and HLA in healthy donors. Turning to the study itself: In a previous analysis, approximately 110 million unique TCR beta sequences were found from 150 million to 200 million T cells.

The PCR used 60 Vbeta and 13 Jbeta primers. Produced via immunoSEQ multiplex PCR; TCRdb's table is partial and in-frame only. The sample yields around 21,000 clones, around 77% seen once. Trimming left V 2 bases short and J 8 bases short, with 7 bases between. The CDR3 is 12 residues long. CDR1 and CDR2 from the germline V gene are SGDLS and YYNGEE. Note on this clone: Its antigen remains unidentified.

Study conclusions and caveats: Presence/absence comparisons presumed near-even sequencing depth among donors. Reportedly, cytomegalovirus status was diagnosed with high sensitivity and specificity. For most TCR beta V segments, an earlier analysis put the productive rate at about 87% or about 30% of the time.

The sequencing sample was made of PBMCs. The rearrangement links TRBV9 to TRBJ1-4; D is uncertain. The sequence came from a man aged 60-69 years in good health and CMV-seronegative. The CDR3 region has the DNA TGTGCCAGCAGCGTCGCGGGCGAAAAACTGTTTTTT. Its protein is CASSVAGEKLFF.